Listed below are T cell receptor beta chains from one sample, sequenced in a study of OX40 agonist ivuxolimab in advanced cancers. Data came from immunoSEQ multiplex PCR; TCRdb stores just in-frame clones and leaves some out. The sample consists of under 65,000 clones, about 86% of them appearing once. Here the sequenced sample was CD4+ or CD8+ T cells sorted from blood, taken in a trial of the OX40 agonist ivuxolimab. All receptors derive from an adult with an advanced solid tumor such as melanoma, head and neck, liver or kidney cancer. Both conserved end residues are part of each CDR3. D genes are given only for firm matches. Only part of the rows carry a size: once, few, many, or a class if the clone is expanded.

v_call: TRBV5-5; cdr3_length: 15; clone_size: -; d_call: -; j_call: TRBJ1-3; cdr3_nt: TGTGCCAGCAGCTTATGGGCGGAATCTGGAAACACCATATATTTT; cdr3_aa: CASSLWAESGNTIYF
v_call: TRBV27; cdr3_length: 19; clone_size: -; d_call: -; j_call: TRBJ2-2; cdr3_nt: TGTGCCAGCAGTTTCATATTCGTGGTGGCTAGGGGCGACACCGGGGAGCTGTTTTTT; cdr3_aa: CASSFIFVVARGDTGELFF
v_call: TRBV27; cdr3_length: 15; clone_size: -; d_call: -; j_call: TRBJ1-3; cdr3_nt: TGTGCCAGCAGTTTATCCGGTTCTAAGGAAAACACCATATATTTT; cdr3_aa: CASSLSGSKENTIYF
v_call: TRBV7-9; cdr3_length: 14; clone_size: once; d_call: TRBD2; j_call: TRBJ2-3; cdr3_nt: TGTGCCAGCAGCTTGGCGGGAGACACAGATACGCAGTATTTT; cdr3_aa: CASSLAGDTDTQYF
v_call: TRBV7-9; cdr3_length: 14; clone_size: few; d_call: -; j_call: TRBJ1-4; cdr3_nt: TGTGCCAGCAGCACCGCGATGACTAATGAAAAACTGTTTTTT; cdr3_aa: CASSTAMTNEKLFF
v_call: TRBV27; cdr3_length: 14; clone_size: -; d_call: -; j_call: TRBJ1-5; cdr3_nt: TGTGCCAGCAGTTCGTCCAGGGTAGGGCAGCCCCAGCATTTT; cdr3_aa: CASSSSRVGQPQHF
v_call: TRBV9; cdr3_length: 17; clone_size: -; d_call: TRBD1; j_call: TRBJ2-5; cdr3_nt: TGTGCCAGCAGCCTACATGGGACAGGCCGATTCCAAGAGACCCAGTACTTC; cdr3_aa: CASSLHGTGRFQETQYF
v_call: TRBV7-3; cdr3_length: 17; clone_size: few; d_call: TRBD1; j_call: TRBJ1-5; cdr3_nt: TGTGCCAGCAGCCCGAACCCAGGGGGCTTGAGCAATCAGCCCCAGCATTTT; cdr3_aa: CASSPNPGGLSNQPQHF
v_call: TRBV11-2; cdr3_length: 13; clone_size: few; d_call: -; j_call: TRBJ1-6; cdr3_nt: TGTGCCAGCAGCTTAGAGCCGGGATCACCCCTCCACTTT; cdr3_aa: CASSLEPGSPLHF
v_call: TRBV28; cdr3_length: 13; clone_size: -; d_call: -; j_call: TRBJ1-5; cdr3_nt: TGTGCCAGCAGTTTTTCGAGGGGGCAGCCCCAGCATTTT; cdr3_aa: CASSFSRGQPQHF
v_call: TRBV27; cdr3_length: 17; clone_size: -; d_call: TRBD1; j_call: TRBJ1-1; cdr3_nt: TGTGCCAGCAGTCCCGGGACAGGGGGCTGGTGGAGCACTGAAGCTTTCTTT; cdr3_aa: CASSPGTGGWWSTEAFF
v_call: TRBV19; cdr3_length: 16; clone_size: -; d_call: TRBD1; j_call: TRBJ2-2; cdr3_nt: TGTGCCAGTAGTATTGGTGACAGGGGACCGTGGGGGGAGCTGTTTTTT; cdr3_aa: CASSIGDRGPWGELFF
v_call: TRBV10-2; cdr3_length: 14; clone_size: -; d_call: -; j_call: TRBJ1-1; cdr3_nt: TGCGCCAGCAGTGAGTCGGGGGGCAGGACTGAAGCTTTCTTT; cdr3_aa: CASSESGGRTEAFF
v_call: TRBV2; cdr3_length: 13; clone_size: -; d_call: -; j_call: TRBJ2-3; cdr3_nt: TGTGCCAGCAGTGGTCTAGCCGGAGATACGCAGTATTTT; cdr3_aa: CASSGLAGDTQYF
v_call: TRBV9; cdr3_length: 15; clone_size: -; d_call: TRBD1; j_call: TRBJ2-7; cdr3_nt: TGTGCCAGCAGCGTAGGACAGGGAATTTTTGGCGAGCAGTACTTC; cdr3_aa: CASSVGQGIFGEQYF
v_call: TRBV9; cdr3_length: 14; clone_size: -; d_call: -; j_call: TRBJ2-3; cdr3_nt: TGTGCCAGCAGCGGCGGGACAGCTCCAGATACGCAGTATTTT; cdr3_aa: CASSGGTAPDTQYF
v_call: TRBV19; cdr3_length: 14; clone_size: -; d_call: TRBD2; j_call: TRBJ2-2; cdr3_nt: TGTGCCAGTAGGACGCGGGGGTCCACCGGGGAGCTGTTTTTT; cdr3_aa: CASRTRGSTGELFF
v_call: TRBV5-6; cdr3_length: 13; clone_size: -; d_call: -; j_call: TRBJ1-1; cdr3_nt: TGTGCCAGCAGCAAGGGACTTGGCGGTGAAGCTTTCTTT; cdr3_aa: CASSKGLGGEAFF
v_call: TRBV28; cdr3_length: 16; clone_size: -; d_call: -; j_call: TRBJ2-1; cdr3_nt: TGTGCCAGCAGTTTACGACTAGTAAGTCGATCGAATGAGCAGTTCTTC; cdr3_aa: CASSLRLVSRSNEQFF
v_call: TRBV5-6; cdr3_length: 15; clone_size: -; d_call: -; j_call: TRBJ2-7; cdr3_nt: TGTGCCAGCAGCTTCCGGGCGGACCCAAACTACGAGCAGTACTTC; cdr3_aa: CASSFRADPNYEQYF
v_call: TRBV7-3; cdr3_length: 11; clone_size: -; d_call: -; j_call: TRBJ2-1; cdr3_nt: TGTGCCAGCAGCTTATTTATGGAGCAGTTCTTC; cdr3_aa: CASSLFMEQFF
v_call: TRBV4-1; cdr3_length: 15; clone_size: -; d_call: -; j_call: TRBJ1-6; cdr3_nt: TGCGCCAGCAGCCAAGGCGGGTCCTATAATTCACCCCTCCACTTT; cdr3_aa: CASSQGGSYNSPLHF
v_call: TRBV30; cdr3_length: 15; clone_size: -; d_call: -; j_call: TRBJ2-3; cdr3_nt: TGTGCCTGGAGTGGTGGAAGACTTATCACAGATACGCAGTATTTT; cdr3_aa: CAWSGGRLITDTQYF
v_call: TRBV6-5; cdr3_length: 15; clone_size: -; d_call: -; j_call: TRBJ1-5; cdr3_nt: TGTGCCAGCAGTTACAGCCCACAGGGTGGCCAGCCCCAGCATTTT; cdr3_aa: CASSYSPQGGQPQHF
v_call: TRBV27; cdr3_length: 15; clone_size: -; d_call: TRBD2; j_call: TRBJ2-3; cdr3_nt: TGTGCCAGCAGTACTCCTAGCGGTCCACAGAAGACGCAGTATTTT; cdr3_aa: CASSTPSGPQKTQYF
v_call: TRBV18; cdr3_length: 18; clone_size: -; d_call: -; j_call: TRBJ2-6; cdr3_nt: TGTGCCAGCTCACCACTCCCTGGGGGGATCTCTGGGGCCAACGTCCTGACTTTC; cdr3_aa: CASSPLPGGISGANVLTF
v_call: TRBV7-9; cdr3_length: 15; clone_size: once; d_call: -; j_call: TRBJ1-4; cdr3_nt: TGTGCCAGCAGCCGAGGGGGGAGGGGTGGTGAAAAACTGTTTTTT; cdr3_aa: CASSRGGRGGEKLFF
v_call: TRBV9; cdr3_length: 14; clone_size: -; d_call: -; j_call: TRBJ2-7; cdr3_nt: TGTGCCAGCAGCGTAGTAAGTAATTCCTACGAGCAGTACTTC; cdr3_aa: CASSVVSNSYEQYF
v_call: TRBV7-2; cdr3_length: 19; clone_size: -; d_call: TRBD1; j_call: TRBJ1-2; cdr3_nt: TGTGCCAGCAGCCCCTCGTCACTCGGGACAGGGGGCCGGAGGTATGGCTACACCTTC; cdr3_aa: CASSPSSLGTGGRRYGYTF
v_call: TRBV7-2; cdr3_length: 15; clone_size: once; d_call: TRBD1; j_call: TRBJ2-7; cdr3_nt: TGTGCCAGCAGCTCAGCCGGGACAGGGCACTACGAGCAGTACTTC; cdr3_aa: CASSSAGTGHYEQYF
v_call: TRBV19; cdr3_length: 15; clone_size: once; d_call: -; j_call: TRBJ2-2; cdr3_nt: TGTGCCAGTAGTATAAGAGCTCAGAACACCGGGGAGCTGTTTTTT; cdr3_aa: CASSIRAQNTGELFF
v_call: TRBV25-1; cdr3_length: 12; clone_size: -; d_call: -; j_call: TRBJ1-6; cdr3_nt: TGTGCCAGCAGTGCGCGGGATTCACCCCTCCACTTT; cdr3_aa: CASSARDSPLHF
v_call: TRBV2; cdr3_length: 13; clone_size: -; d_call: TRBD2; j_call: TRBJ2-1; cdr3_nt: TGTGCCAGCAGCCTAGCGGGGTGGGGTGAGCAGTTCTTC; cdr3_aa: CASSLAGWGEQFF
v_call: TRBV18; cdr3_length: 13; clone_size: -; d_call: TRBD1; j_call: TRBJ1-1; cdr3_nt: TGTGCCAGCTCCGGGGACAGGAACACTGAAGCTTTCTTT; cdr3_aa: CASSGDRNTEAFF